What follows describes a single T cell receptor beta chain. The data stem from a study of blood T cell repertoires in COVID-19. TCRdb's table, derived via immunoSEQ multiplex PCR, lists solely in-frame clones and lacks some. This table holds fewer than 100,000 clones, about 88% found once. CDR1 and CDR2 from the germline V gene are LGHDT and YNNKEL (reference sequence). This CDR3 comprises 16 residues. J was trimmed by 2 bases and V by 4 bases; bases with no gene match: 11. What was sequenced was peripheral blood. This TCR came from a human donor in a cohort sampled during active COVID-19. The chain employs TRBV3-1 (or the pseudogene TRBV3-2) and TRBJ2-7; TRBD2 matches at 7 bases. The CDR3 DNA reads TGTGCCAGCAGCCCCCCCGCCGGGGGGTGGGCCTACGAGCAGTACTTC. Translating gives CASSPPAGGWAYEQYF.